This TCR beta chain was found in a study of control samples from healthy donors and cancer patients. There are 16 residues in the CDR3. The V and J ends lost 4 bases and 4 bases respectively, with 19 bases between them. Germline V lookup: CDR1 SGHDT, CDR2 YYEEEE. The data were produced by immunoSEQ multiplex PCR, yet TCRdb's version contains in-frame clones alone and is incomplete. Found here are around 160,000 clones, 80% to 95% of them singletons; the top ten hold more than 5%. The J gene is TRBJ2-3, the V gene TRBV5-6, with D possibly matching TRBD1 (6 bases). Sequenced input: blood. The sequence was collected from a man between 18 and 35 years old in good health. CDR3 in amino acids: CASSREQGLRSDTQYF. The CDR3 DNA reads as TGTGCCAGCAGCCGAGAACAGGGATTGCGCTCAGATACGCAGTATTTT.